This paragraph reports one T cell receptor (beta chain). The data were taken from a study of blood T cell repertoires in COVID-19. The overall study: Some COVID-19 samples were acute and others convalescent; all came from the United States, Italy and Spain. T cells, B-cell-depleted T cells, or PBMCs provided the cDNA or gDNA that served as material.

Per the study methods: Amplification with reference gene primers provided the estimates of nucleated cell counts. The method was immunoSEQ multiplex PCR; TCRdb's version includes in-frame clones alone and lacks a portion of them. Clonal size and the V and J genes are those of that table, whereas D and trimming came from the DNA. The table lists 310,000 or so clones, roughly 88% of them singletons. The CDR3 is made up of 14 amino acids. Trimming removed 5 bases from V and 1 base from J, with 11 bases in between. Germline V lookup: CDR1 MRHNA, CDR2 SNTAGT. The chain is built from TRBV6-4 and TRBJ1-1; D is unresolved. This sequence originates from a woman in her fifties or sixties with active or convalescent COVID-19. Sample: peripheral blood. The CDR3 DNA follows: TGTGCCAGCAGTCCCACCGGGTGGAACACTGAAGCTTTCTTT. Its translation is CASSPTGWNTEAFF.